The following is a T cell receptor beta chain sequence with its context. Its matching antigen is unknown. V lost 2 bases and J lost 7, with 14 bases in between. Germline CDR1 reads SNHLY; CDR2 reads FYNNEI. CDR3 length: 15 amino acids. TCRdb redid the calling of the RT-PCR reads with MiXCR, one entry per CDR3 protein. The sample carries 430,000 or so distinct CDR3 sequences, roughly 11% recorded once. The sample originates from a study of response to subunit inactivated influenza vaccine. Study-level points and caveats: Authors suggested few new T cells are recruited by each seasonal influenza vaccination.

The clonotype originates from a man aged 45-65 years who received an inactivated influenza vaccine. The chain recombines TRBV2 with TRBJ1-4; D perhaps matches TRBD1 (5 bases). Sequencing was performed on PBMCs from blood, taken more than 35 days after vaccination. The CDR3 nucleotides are TGTGCCAGCAGTGAAATGGTGTCAGGGCGTGAAAAACTGTTTTTT. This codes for CASSEMVSGREKLFF.